These 9 T cell receptor beta chains originate from one sample sequenced in a study of blood T cells in healthy people across ages. A J-beta primer mix and a sample-barcoded 5' primer were used in a second PCR of roughly 6 to 12 cycles. TCRdb called the 5' RACE reads again in MiXCR, with one record for every CDR3 protein. The data hold roughly 800,000 distinct CDR3 sequences, with under 30% observed a single time. The data were also submitted as part of a second study, on T cells of mothers and their children.

The sequenced sample consisted of blood. Every receptor here comes from a boy aged 5-17 years in good health.

V usage is TRBV7-2 and J usage is TRBJ2-3; D is undetermined. The CDR3 length is 16 residues. Trimming shortened V by 2 bases and J by 4 bases, and 16 bases separated the two germline ends. Germline CDR1 SGHTA, CDR2 FQGNSA. The CDR3 DNA follows: TGTGCCAGCAGCTTAATAAGCAGTTCTGTGGCAGATACGCAGTATTTT. Translated, it gives CASSLISSSVADTQYF. Combining the CDR3 with reference TRBV7-2 and TRBJ2-3 gives the whole variable domain GAGVSQSPSNKVTEKGKDVELRCDPISGHTALYWYRQSLGQGLEFLIYFQGNSAPDKSGLPSDRFSAERTGGSVSTLTIQRTQQEDSAVYLCASSLISSSVADTQYFGPGTRLTVL.

Only a few counts were recorded for this clonotype. CDR3 sequence reads: CASRPPLAGDETQYF. CDR3 coding DNA: TGTGCCAGCAGACCACCTCTAGCGGGGGACGAGACCCAGTACTTC. V gene TRBV6-5 combines with J gene TRBJ2-5; 10 nucleotides match TRBD2. Per germline, CDR1 MNHEY and CDR2 SVGAGI. The CDR3 runs to 15 residues. V lost 6 bases, J lost 5 bases, and 9 bases stayed unmatched.

This clonotype has a handful of counts. This sequence joins TRBV14 and TRBJ1-2; TRBD1 might be the D (5 bases). There are 12 residues in the CDR3. The V gene lost 3 bases and the J gene lost 4 bases, with 6 bases spanning the gap. Germline V gene data show CDR1 as SGHDN and CDR2 as FVKESK. The CDR3: CASSQGTYGYTF. The CDR3 DNA follows: TGTGCCAGCAGCCAGGGGACCTATGGCTACACCTTC.

The chain is built from TRBV6-4 and TRBJ2-7; no reliable D call. V gave up 6 bases and J gave up 0 bases, with 24 bases separating them. This CDR3 has 18 amino acids. In germline, CDR1 is MRHNA, CDR2 SNTAGT. CDR3 nucleotide sequence: TGTGCCAGCAGGAGTTGCTGGGCAGACTTCCGGAGCTCCTACGAGCAGTACTTC. It encodes CASRSCWADFRSSYEQYF.

This clonotype was seen a handful of times. The genes are TRBV5-5 and TRBJ2-7; D gene unclear. CDR1 is SGHKS and CDR2 is YYEKEE in the germline V gene (reference sequence). The CDR3 has 12 amino acids. V lost 0 bases, J lost 3 bases, and 4 bases lay in between. This CDR3 is CASSLDFYEQYF. The CDR3 DNA reads TGTGCCAGCAGCTTGGACTTCTACGAGCAGTACTTC.

The chain joins TRBV12-3 or TRBV12-4 to TRBJ1-1; D is ambiguous. This CDR3 is built from 11 residues. Trimming stripped 3 bases from V and 9 bases from J, with 8 bases between. Here the CDR3 DNA reads TGTGCCAGCAGTTTTGGGCGTAAAGCTTTCTTT. It is translated as CASSFGRKAFF.

The V and J genes are TRBV27 and TRBJ1-4, with 7 bases fitting TRBD1. The germline V gene encodes CDR1 MNHEY and CDR2 SMNVEV (reference sequence). Trimming took 5 bases from V and 4 from J; bases not matched to a gene: 10. The CDR3 runs to 16 residues. The CDR3 DNA sequence: TGTGCCAGCAGTCCTAGGGGGACAGAACTTAATGAAAAACTGTTTTTT. It encodes CASSPRGTELNEKLFF.

J is TRBJ2-1 and V is TRBV10-3; 9 bases are a match to TRBD2. The CDR3 covers 14 residues. CDR1 is ENHRY and CDR2 is SYGVKD in the germline V gene. Trimming cost V 10 bases and J 4 bases; bases outside gene matches: 8. This CDR3 is CANSASGEYNEQFF. The CDR3 nucleotides read TGTGCCAATAGCGCTAGCGGGGAATACAATGAGCAGTTCTTC.

There are many counts of this clonotype. The chain links TRBV12-3 or TRBV12-4 to TRBJ1-4; D might be TRBD1 (5 bases). The CDR3 contains 13 residues. Trimming cost V 4 bases and J 10 bases, with 13 bases left between them. The CDR3 bases are TGTGCCAGCAGTTGGACCAACGGGGGAAAACTGTTTTTT. Its protein is CASSWTNGGKLFF.